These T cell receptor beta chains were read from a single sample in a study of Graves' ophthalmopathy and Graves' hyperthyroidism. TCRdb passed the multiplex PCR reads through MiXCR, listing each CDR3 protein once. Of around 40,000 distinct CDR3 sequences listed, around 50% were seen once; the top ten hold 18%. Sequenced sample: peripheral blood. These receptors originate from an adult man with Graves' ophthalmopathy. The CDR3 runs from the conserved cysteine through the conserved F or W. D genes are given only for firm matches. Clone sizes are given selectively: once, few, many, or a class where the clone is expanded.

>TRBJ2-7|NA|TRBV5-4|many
TGTGCCAGCAGCTCCCTAAGGGGCGCGGGCGAGCAGTACTTC
CASSSLRGAGEQYF
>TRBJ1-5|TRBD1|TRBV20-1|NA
TGCAGTGCTAGGACCGGGACAGGGGCTACCCAGCATTTT
CSARTGTGATQHF
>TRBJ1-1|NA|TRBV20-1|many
TGCAGTGCGACGCCGGACCCGAACACTGAAGCTTTCTTT
CSATPDPNTEAFF
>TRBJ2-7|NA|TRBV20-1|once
TGCAGTGCTCTACCCGGGACTCTCATTTCCGACGAGCAGTACTTC
CSALPGTLISDEQYF
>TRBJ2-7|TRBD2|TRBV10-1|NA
TGCGCCAGCAGTGGGAGGATAGCGGGAGGATATTACGAGCAGTACTTC
CASSGRIAGGYYEQYF
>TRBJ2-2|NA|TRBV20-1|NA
TGCAGTGCTAGAGACGAACGCCCTTTGCCCGGGGAGCTGTTTTTT
CSARDERPLPGELFF
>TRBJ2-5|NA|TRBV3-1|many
TGTGCCAGCAGCCAAGATCGGGGGCCATCGGAGACCCAGTACTTC
CASSQDRGPSETQYF
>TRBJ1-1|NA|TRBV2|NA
TGTGCCAGCAGCGAGGCCAGCAGCCCCCTATTCGTGGGCACTGAAGCTTTCTTT
CASSEASSPLFVGTEAFF
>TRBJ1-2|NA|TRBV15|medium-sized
TGTGCCACCAGCAGAGAAGGGGGGGTGGACGGCTACACCTTC
CATSREGGVDGYTF
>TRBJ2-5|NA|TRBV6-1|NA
TGTGCCAGCAGTGAGGCAGGTCAGCCCCAGTACTTC
CASSEAGQPQYF
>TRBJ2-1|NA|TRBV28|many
TGTGCCAGCACCCCGACGGAGGGACAGCCCTCCTACAATGAGCAGTTCTTC
CASTPTEGQPSYNEQFF
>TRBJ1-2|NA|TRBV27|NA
TGTGCCAGCAGTTTATCTATGGGCTGGGGGCGCATCCACTATGGCTACACCTTC
CASSLSMGWGRIHYGYTF
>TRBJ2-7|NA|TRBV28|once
TGTGCCAGCATTGAGGGAGATTACGAGCAGTACTTC
CASIEGDYEQYF
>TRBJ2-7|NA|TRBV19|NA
TGTGCTAGTAGTATAAAGGGGGACTACGAGCAGTACTTC
CASSIKGDYEQYF
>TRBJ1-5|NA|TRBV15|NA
TGTGCCACCAGCAGAGATAGGTGGGGGGCTGATCAGCCCCAGCATTTT
CATSRDRWGADQPQHF
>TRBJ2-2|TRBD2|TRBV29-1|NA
TGCAGCGTTAGGGGAGGGACGGCGAACACCGGGGAGCTGTTTTTT
CSVRGGTANTGELFF
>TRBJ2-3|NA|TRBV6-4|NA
TGTGCCAGCAGTGACTCGAAAAGGACTAACACCGGGGGCACAGATACGCAGTATTTT
CASSDSKRTNTGGTDTQYF
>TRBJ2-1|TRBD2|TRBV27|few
TGTGCCAGCAGTTTGAGACTAGCGGGATCGGGTGAGCAGTTCTTC
CASSLRLAGSGEQFF
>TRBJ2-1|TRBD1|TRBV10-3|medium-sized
TGTGCCATCAGCCTAGGGGGCTCTTCCAATGAGCAGTTCTTC
CAISLGGSSNEQFF
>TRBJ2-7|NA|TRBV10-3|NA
TGTGCCATCAGTGAGTTCAACGACCCCTATTGGCACTTC
CAISEFNDPYWHF
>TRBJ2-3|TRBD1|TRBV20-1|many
TGCAGTGCTAGTAGACAGGGCCCAGATACGCAGTATTTT
CSASRQGPDTQYF
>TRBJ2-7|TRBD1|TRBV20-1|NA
TGCAGTGCCTATACCGGGACAGGGACCTACGAGCAGTACTTC
CSAYTGTGTYEQYF
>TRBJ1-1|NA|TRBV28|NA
TGTGCCAGCAAAATTGGGACCGCTTTAATGAACACTGAAGCTTTCTTT
CASKIGTALMNTEAFF
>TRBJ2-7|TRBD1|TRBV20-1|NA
TGCAGTGCTAGGGACTCGACAGGGATCTCCTACGAGCAGTACTTC
CSARDSTGISYEQYF
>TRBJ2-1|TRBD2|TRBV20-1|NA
TGCAGTGCTAGAGTGGGACTAGAGGGGCGGGAGCAGTTCTTC
CSARVGLEGREQFF
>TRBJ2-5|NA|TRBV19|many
TGTGCCAGTAGCCATGGGGGCACGGGAGAGACCCAGTACTTC
CASSHGGTGETQYF